A single sample is the source of the 19 T cell receptor beta chains below, sequenced in a study of blood T cell repertoires in COVID-19. This table comes from immunoSEQ multiplex PCR, and its TCRdb copy is limited to in-frame clones, with some not included. The table lists around 260,000 clones, around 86% of them singletons. Sequencing was done on a sample of peripheral blood. The origin of the receptors is a human donor in a cohort sampled during active COVID-19.

The rearrangement joins TRBV3-1 (or the pseudogene TRBV3-2) to TRBJ2-5; 8 bases are a match to TRBD2. V shed 8 bases, J shed 5 bases, and the junction held 10 bases outside the gene matches. Germline V gene lookup returns CDR1 LGHDT and CDR2 YNNKEL (reference sequence). The CDR3 contains 14 residues. The CDR3 spells CASFRGGPGETQYF. The CDR3 DNA follows: TGTGCCAGCTTCCGGGGGGGGCCTGGGGAGACCCAGTACTTC.

DNA for the CDR3: TGTGCCAGCAGTCCGGAACAGGGAAACACTGAAGCTTTCTTT. It yields the protein CASSPEQGNTEAFF. V and J are TRBV6-5 and TRBJ1-1; possibly TRBD1 for D (6 bases). The V gene lost 5 bases and the J gene lost 2 bases, with 12 bases spanning the gap. The germline V gene has CDR1 MNHEY and CDR2 SVGAGI. The length of the CDR3 is 14 residues.

This clone was observed a handful of times. The chain is built from TRBV29-1 and TRBJ2-5; 7 bases are a match to TRBD1. V trimming: 6 bases; J trimming: 2 bases; junction bases outside the gene matches: 3. CDR3 size: 12 residues. Looked up from germline, CDR1 is SQVTM and CDR2 is ANQGSEA. CDR3 nucleotide sequence: TGCAGCGTAGGGACAGATCAAGAGACCCAGTACTTC. Translation: CSVGTDQETQYF.

The V and J genes are TRBV5-1 and TRBJ2-3; 8 positions match TRBD2. Germline CDR1 SGHRS, CDR2 YFSETQ. The CDR3 extends over 14 amino acids. V was clipped by 5 bases and J by 4 bases; unmatched bases: 6. CDR3 nucleotides: TGCGCCAGCAGTAGCGGGAACCCCTCAGATACGCAGTATTTT. The encoded protein is CASSSGNPSDTQYF. Full variable domain (missing parts from reference TRBV5-1 and TRBJ2-3): KAGVTQTPRYLIKTRGQQVTLSCSPISGHRSVSWYQQTPGQGLQFLFEYFSETQRNKGNFPGRFSGRQFSNSRSEMNVSTLELGDSALYLCASSSGNPSDTQYFGPGTRLTVL.

This clone came up once. The gene calls are TRBV6-4 and TRBJ1-5, with 7 bases matching TRBD1. Trimming removed 6 bases from V and 1 base from J; junction bases left unmatched: 12. Germline V gene lookup returns CDR1 MRHNA and CDR2 SNTAGT. CDR3 length: 17 residues. The CDR3 is CASRYRGGVRSNQPQHF. The CDR3 coding sequence is TGTGCCAGCAGGTACAGGGGTGGAGTGAGAAGCAATCAGCCCCAGCATTTT.

The V and J genes are TRBV9 and TRBJ2-3; TRBD1 aligns across 7 bases. Germline CDR1 and CDR2: SGDLS and YYNGEE. J lost 4 bases, V lost 4 bases, and 15 bases had no gene match. The CDR3 spans 17 residues. CDR3 protein: CASSPRGKGYGSDTQYF. Here the CDR3 DNA reads TGTGCCAGCAGCCCCAGGGGGAAAGGGTATGGATCAGATACGCAGTATTTT.

The J gene is TRBJ2-7, the V gene TRBV24-1, with 7 bases aligning to TRBD1. Trimming removed 5 bases from V and 2 bases from J; junction bases left unmatched: 2. Germline lookup yields CDR1 KGHDR and CDR2 SFDVKD. The CDR3 extends over 13 amino acids. CDR3 region: CATSGDSPYEQYF. The CDR3 DNA sequence: TGTGCCACCAGTGGGGACAGCCCCTACGAGCAGTACTTC.

The chain uses TRBV27 and TRBJ1-4, with D perhaps TRBD1 (6 bases). CDR1 is MNHEY and CDR2 is SMNVEV in the germline V gene (reference sequence). Deletions cut 5 bases from V and 8 bases from J, with 15 bases between. The CDR3 length is 14 residues. The CDR3 region has the DNA TGTGCCAGCAGTCCCCAGACAGGCGTGGAAAAACTGTTTTTT. It yields the protein CASSPQTGVEKLFF.

J is TRBJ2-7 and V is TRBV5-1; D is perhaps TRBD2 (6 bases). V was pared by 0 bases and J by 4 bases, with 20 bases between. This CDR3 is 17 amino acids long. Germline CDR1 and CDR2: SGHRS and YFSETQ. In DNA form, the CDR3 reads TGCGCCAGCAGCTTGGCCCCCCCCCTCGTTGGGGGGTACGAGCAGTACTTC. Protein sequence: CASSLAPPLVGGYEQYF.

The V and J genes are TRBV2 and TRBJ2-7; no reliable D call. The CDR3 is 14 residues long. Germline CDR1 SNHLY, CDR2 FYNNEI. The V end lost 5 bases, the J end lost 2 bases, and 13 bases lay between the germline ends. This chain's CDR3 is CASSTLRTTYEQYF. In DNA form, the CDR3 reads TGTGCCAGCAGTACTCTGAGAACCACCTACGAGCAGTACTTC.

This chain links TRBV6-6 with TRBJ2-1; TRBD2 aligns across 9 bases. From germline, CDR1 is MNHNY and CDR2 SVGAGI (reference sequence). CDR3 size: 13 residues. The trim removed 6 bases at V and 15 bases at J, leaving 12 bases unmatched. The chain's CDR3 is CASRTGSGSIRFF. As DNA, the CDR3 is TGTGCCAGCAGAACCGGTAGCGGGAGTATTCGGTTCTTC.

This sequence joins TRBV19 and TRBJ2-1; 11 bases map to TRBD2. Germline loops: CDR1 LNHDA, CDR2 SQIVND (reference sequence). V was clipped by 3 bases and J by 10 bases; unmatched bases: 8. The CDR3 totals 15 residues. In nucleotides, the CDR3 is TGTGCCAGTAGTATTAGCGGGAGGGCCTTGCGGGAGCAGTTCTTC. This codes for CASSISGRALREQFF.

V is TRBV25-1 and J is TRBJ2-7; 7 nucleotides match TRBD1. The CDR3 is 14 amino acids. Per germline, CDR1 MGHDK and CDR2 SYGVNS. With 6 bases clipped from V and 0 bases from J, the junction kept 5 bases outside the gene matches. The DNA for the CDR3 is TGTGCCAGCAGGGGAGACAGGGCCTCCTACGAGCAGTACTTC. It encodes CASRGDRASYEQYF.

The CDR3 loop reads CASTRGAYPNNYGYTF. The CDR3 DNA follows: TGTGCCAGCACTCGGGGAGCGTATCCAAACAACTATGGCTACACCTTC. The J gene is TRBJ1-2, the V gene TRBV5-4; D is ambiguous. Germline CDR1 and CDR2: SGHNT and YYREEE (reference sequence). This CDR3 is built from 16 residues. Trimming stripped 6 bases from V and 2 bases from J, with 20 bases between.

The chain has TRBV5-8 and TRBJ2-1; 10 bases match TRBD1. V gave up 4 bases and J gave up 8 bases; unmatched junction bases: 9. The germline V gene has CDR1 SGHTS and CDR2 YDEGEE. The CDR3 is made up of 15 amino acids. The CDR3 DNA is TGTGCCAGCAGCAAGGGGGGACAGGGGATGGATGAGCAGTTCTTC. It encodes CASSKGGQGMDEQFF.

This clone was detected only once. The gene calls are TRBV29-1 and TRBJ2-1; possible D gene TRBD1, 5 bases. Germline CDR1 and CDR2: SQVTM and ANQGSEA. Trimming shortened V by 3 bases and J by 8 bases, and 11 bases separated the two germline ends. CDR3 length: 12 amino acids. The CDR3: CSVDQGQHEQFF. CDR3 bases: TGCAGCGTTGATCAGGGTCAACATGAGCAGTTCTTC.

J is TRBJ1-2 and V is TRBV7-9, with D unresolved. CDR1 and CDR2 from the germline V gene are SEHNR and FQNEAQ (reference sequence). The CDR3 runs to 15 residues. With 5 bases removed from V and 2 bases from J, the gap between germline ends came to 15 bases. CDR3 loop: CASSPPSIRNYGYTF. The DNA for the CDR3 is TGTGCCAGCAGCCCACCCTCTATTCGGAACTATGGCTACACCTTC. The full variable domain, completed using reference TRBV7-9 and TRBJ1-2, is DTGVSQNPRHKITKRGQNVTFRCDPISEHNRLYWYRQTLGQGPEFLTYFQNEAQLEKSRLLSDRFSAERPKGSFSTLEIQRTEQGDSAMYLCASSPPSIRNYGYTFGSGTRLTVV.

The chain employs TRBV10-3 and TRBJ2-1; D ambiguous. Trimming shortened V by 0 bases and J by 5 bases, and 5 bases separated the two germline ends. This CDR3 is built from 13 residues. CDR1 is ENHRY, CDR2 SYGVKD, per germline. DNA for the CDR3: TGTGCCATCAGTGAGTCCCAAAACAATGAGCAGTTCTTC. This sequence encodes CAISESQNNEQFF.

This clone was recorded only once. This rearrangement joins TRBV2 to TRBJ1-5, with TRBD1 matching over 8 bases. CDR3 length equals 14 residues. Germline lookup yields CDR1 SNHLY and CDR2 FYNNEI. The V and J ends lost 5 bases and 8 bases, in that order; junction bases with no gene match: 8. This CDR3 is CASSQQGVMEPQHF. The CDR3, as DNA: TGTGCCAGCAGTCAACAGGGGGTAATGGAGCCCCAGCATTTT. Using reference TRBV2 and TRBJ1-5 for the parts outside the CDR3, the full variable domain is EPEVTQTPSHQVTQMGQEVILRCVPISNHLYFYWYRQILGQKVEFLVSFYNNEISEKSEIFDDQFSVERPDGSNFTLKIRSTKLEDSAMYFCASSQQGVMEPQHFGDGTRLSIL.